This TCR beta chain derives from a study of blood T cell repertoires in COVID-19. Study details: Specimens from acute and convalescent COVID-19 originated in the United States, Italy and Spain.

The CDR3 consists of 11 residues. The V gene's germline CDR1 is SGHAT and CDR2 FQNNGV. Between the trimmed V and J ends, which lost 5 bases and 2 bases, there was a span of 3 bases. Cohorts were assigned according to the clinical history that participants reported. Data came from immunoSEQ multiplex PCR; TCRdb stores just in-frame clones and leaves some out. The sample has over 110,000 clones, 84% seen once. The rearrangement joins TRBV11-2 to TRBJ1-1; the D is unclear. The specimen was PBMCs or T cells enriched from blood (not recorded which). The TCR was taken from a middle-aged man with acute COVID-19. The CDR3 spells CASSPNTEAFF. The CDR3 DNA follows: TGTGCCAGCAGCCCAAACACTGAAGCTTTCTTT.